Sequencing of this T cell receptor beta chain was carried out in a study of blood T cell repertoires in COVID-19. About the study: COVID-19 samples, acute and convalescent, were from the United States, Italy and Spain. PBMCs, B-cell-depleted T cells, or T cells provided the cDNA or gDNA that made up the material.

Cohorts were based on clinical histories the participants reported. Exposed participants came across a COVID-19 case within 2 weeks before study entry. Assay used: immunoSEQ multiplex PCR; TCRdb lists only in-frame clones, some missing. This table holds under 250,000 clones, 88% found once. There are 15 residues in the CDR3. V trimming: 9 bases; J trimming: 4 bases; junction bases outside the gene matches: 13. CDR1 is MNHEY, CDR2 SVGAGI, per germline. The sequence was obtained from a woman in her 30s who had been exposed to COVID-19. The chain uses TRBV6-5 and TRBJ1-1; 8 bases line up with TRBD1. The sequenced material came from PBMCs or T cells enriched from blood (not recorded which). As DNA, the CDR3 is TGTGCCAGTGAATTGACCACCGACAGGGGCACTGAAGCTTTCTTT. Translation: CASELTTDRGTEAFF.